This note documents a single TCR beta chain sequence. Its target is not known. Using immunoSEQ multiplex PCR, the repertoire was profiled, and TCRdb retains in-frame clones only, with some absent. Altogether over 150,000 clones are present, 89% being singletons, with the ten largest covering 4% to 5%. The data originate from a study of cytomegalovirus exposure and HLA in healthy donors. Study details: A subsequent analysis stated that the 100 to 150 validation repertoires were run on the same platform as the roughly 620 first-cohort repertoires.

General study points: Among TCR sequences, most were rare, though some public TCRs appeared in many donors. Per published reports, the classifier diagnosed cytomegalovirus status with high specificity and sensitivity.

This clonotype was sampled from a man between 18 and 35 years old in good health and CMV-seropositive. The sequenced sample consisted of PBMCs.

CDR3 residues: CASSLGLAGGPETGELFF. The CDR3 coding sequence is TGTGCCAGCTCACTCGGACTAGCGGGAGGGCCTGAAACCGGGGAGCTGTTTTTT. J is TRBJ2-2 and V is TRBV18; 15 nucleotides agree with TRBD2. J gave up 5 bases and V 4 bases, and 8 bases lay outside the gene matches. The CDR3 contains 18 residues. CDR1 is KGHSH, CDR2 LQKENI, per germline. Based on the CDR3 plus reference TRBV18 and TRBJ2-2, the full variable domain is NAGVMQNPRHLVRRRGQEARLRCSPMKGHSHVYWYRQLPEEGLKFMVYLQKENIIDESGMPKERFSAEFPKEGPSILRIQQVVRGDSAAYFCASSLGLAGGPETGELFFGEGSRLTVL.